A selection of T cell receptor beta chains follows, all from one sample in a study of cytomegalovirus exposure and HLA in healthy donors. Sequencing was performed with immunoSEQ multiplex PCR; in TCRdb, only in-frame clones are kept and a portion is missing. The sample holds 140,000 to 150,000 clones; about three quarters are singletons and the top ten take less than 15%. Sequenced sample: PBMCs. The receptor set was obtained from a man between 35 and 55 years old in good health and CMV-seropositive. CDR3s include the opening cysteine and the closing phenylalanine or tryptophan. D genes are given only for firm matches. Clone size is not always given. Where it is, it says once, few, many or a class for expanded clones.

abundance,v_gene,j_gene,d_gene,CDR3nt,CDR3aa
few,TRBV7-9,TRBJ1-2,-,TGTGCCAGCAGCTTAGCCCACCTCAGGGGCCGTGGCTACACCTTC,CASSLAHLRGRGYTF
once,TRBV29-1,TRBJ1-1,-,TGCAGCGTTGACCCCATACAGGGAACTGAAGCTTTCTTT,CSVDPIQGTEAFF
once,TRBV6-5,TRBJ2-1,TRBD2,TGTGCCAGCAGTTCTCCAACTAGCGGGAAAGATGAGCAGTTCTTC,CASSSPTSGKDEQFF
-,TRBV11-2,TRBJ2-1,-,TGTGCCAGCAGCTTAGGTAGCCACCCCTACAATGAGCAGTTCTTC,CASSLGSHPYNEQFF
-,TRBV9,TRBJ1-4,-,TGTGCCAGCAGCCCCGCCGGGAGCCCTAATGAAAAACTGTTTTTT,CASSPAGSPNEKLFF
-,TRBV29-1,TRBJ1-2,TRBD1,TGCAGCGTTGTACTAGGAGGGGGCCCGCTTGGCTACACCTTC,CSVVLGGGPLGYTF
-,TRBV18,TRBJ1-2,-,TGTGCCAGCTCCGGGGAAATAATTAACTATGGCTACACCTTC,CASSGEIINYGYTF
-,TRBV25-1,TRBJ2-1,-,TGTGCCAGCAGTGGCTTCGAGTCCTACAATGAGCAGTTCTTC,CASSGFESYNEQFF
-,TRBV4-2,TRBJ2-7,TRBD2,TGTGCCACCGCTCCCACTAGCGTATCCTACGAGCAGTACTTC,CATAPTSVSYEQYF
-,TRBV14,TRBJ2-3,TRBD2,TGTGCCAGCAGCCTCCTAGCGGGGGGGACGCAGTATTTT,CASSLLAGGTQYF
-,TRBV7-9,TRBJ2-5,TRBD1,TGTGCCAGCAGCCTGGGACAGATTATCCAAGAGACCCAGTACTTC,CASSLGQIIQETQYF
-,TRBV6-1,TRBJ1-1,-,TGTGCCAGCAGGGGAGCAGGGGCGGGGGACACTGAAGCTTTCTTT,CASRGAGAGDTEAFF
-,TRBV4-1,TRBJ2-7,-,TGCGCCAGCAGCCAGGGGGGTCCTTACGAGCAGTACTTC,CASSQGGPYEQYF
-,TRBV11-3,TRBJ2-2,-,TGTGCCAGCAGGGCCTCCAACACCGGGGAGCTGTTTTTT,CASRASNTGELFF
-,TRBV11-3,TRBJ2-1,-,TGTGCCAGCAGCGAGAGGGATGAGCAGTTCTTC,CASSERDEQFF
once,TRBV9,TRBJ1-5,-,TGTGCCAGCAGCTCCTTTGGGGAGTCGGATCAGCCCCAGCATTTT,CASSSFGESDQPQHF
-,TRBV6-1,TRBJ1-3,-,TGTGCCAGCAGTGAGTGGAGTGTGTCTGGAAACACCATATATTTT,CASSEWSVSGNTIYF
-,TRBV7-3,TRBJ1-1,TRBD1,TGTGCCAGCAGCTCGAACGGGGACAGGAACACTGAAGCTTTCTTT,CASSSNGDRNTEAFF
-,TRBV7-2,TRBJ2-7,-,TGTGCCAGCAGCCCCCCGTTCGGCGGGTACTACGAGCAGTACTTC,CASSPPFGGYYEQYF
-,TRBV7-6,TRBJ2-5,-,TGTGCCAGCAGCCCCGGGACAGCGGGAGAGACCCAGTACTTC,CASSPGTAGETQYF
-,TRBV2,TRBJ2-7,-,TGTGCCAGCAGTGGACTCCTTTCTTCCTACGAGCAGTACTTC,CASSGLLSSYEQYF
-,TRBV6-5,TRBJ2-5,TRBD2,TGTGCCAGCATCCCAGCGGGAGAAGAGACCCAGTACTTC,CASIPAGEETQYF
few,TRBV29-1,TRBJ1-3,-,TGCAGCTCAAAAGAGGGAAACACCATATATTTT,CSSKEGNTIYF
-,TRBV18,TRBJ1-4,-,TGTGCCAGCTCACCAATACAGGGTCGTGAAAAACTGTTTTTT,CASSPIQGREKLFF
-,TRBV28,TRBJ2-7,TRBD1,TGTGCCAGCAGTTTATTCAGGGGGAACGAGCAGTACTTC,CASSLFRGNEQYF
-,TRBV5-4,TRBJ2-7,-,TGTGCCAGCAGCTCGGACATCAGCTCCTACGAGCAGTACTTC,CASSSDISSYEQYF
once,TRBV11-3,TRBJ2-7,-,TGTGCCAGCAGCTTAAGGGCAGGGTACGAGCAGTACTTC,CASSLRAGYEQYF
-,TRBV15,TRBJ2-7,-,TGTGCCACCAGCAGAGATCTCGGGAACTACGAGCAGTACTTC,CATSRDLGNYEQYF
-,TRBV7-9,TRBJ2-7,TRBD2,TGTTCCAGCAGCTTGAAGCGGGAGGGCTACGAGCAGTACTTC,CSSSLKREGYEQYF
-,TRBV28,TRBJ2-7,-,TGTGCCAGCAGTTTAGGGCGGGGCTACGAGCAGTACTTC,CASSLGRGYEQYF
-,TRBV29-1,TRBJ1-1,-,TGCAGCGTTGGAGGAAGCACTGAAGCTTTCTTT,CSVGGSTEAFF
-,TRBV19,TRBJ2-3,TRBD1,TGTGCCAGTACCCCACAGGGGGCTTTCCCAGATACGCAGTATTTT,CASTPQGAFPDTQYF